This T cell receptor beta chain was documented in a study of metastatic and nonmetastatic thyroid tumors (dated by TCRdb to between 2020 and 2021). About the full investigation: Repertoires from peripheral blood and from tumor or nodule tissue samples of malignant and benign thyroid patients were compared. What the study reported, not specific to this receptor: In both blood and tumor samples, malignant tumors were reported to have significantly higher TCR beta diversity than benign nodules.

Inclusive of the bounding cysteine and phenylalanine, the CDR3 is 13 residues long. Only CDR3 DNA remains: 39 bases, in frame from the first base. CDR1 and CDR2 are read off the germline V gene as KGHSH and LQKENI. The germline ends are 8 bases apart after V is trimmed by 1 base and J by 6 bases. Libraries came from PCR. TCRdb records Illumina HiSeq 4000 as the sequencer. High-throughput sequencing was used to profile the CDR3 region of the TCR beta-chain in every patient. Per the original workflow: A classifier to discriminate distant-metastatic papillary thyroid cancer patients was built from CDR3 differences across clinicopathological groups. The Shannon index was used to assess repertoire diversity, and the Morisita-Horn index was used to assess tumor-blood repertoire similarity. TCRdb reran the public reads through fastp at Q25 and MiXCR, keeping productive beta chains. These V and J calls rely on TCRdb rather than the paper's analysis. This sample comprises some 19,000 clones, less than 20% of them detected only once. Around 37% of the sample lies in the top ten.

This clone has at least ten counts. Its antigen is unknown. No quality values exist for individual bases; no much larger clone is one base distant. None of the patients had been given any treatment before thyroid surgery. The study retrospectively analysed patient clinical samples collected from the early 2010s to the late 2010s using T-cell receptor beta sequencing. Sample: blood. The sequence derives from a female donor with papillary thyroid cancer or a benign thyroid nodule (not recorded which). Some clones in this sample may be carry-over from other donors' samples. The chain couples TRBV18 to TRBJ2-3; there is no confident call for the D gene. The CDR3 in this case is CASSPRADDTQYF. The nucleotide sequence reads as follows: TGTGCCAGCTCACCACGGGCGGACGATACGCAGTATTTT. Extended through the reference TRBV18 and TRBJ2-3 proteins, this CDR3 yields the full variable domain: NAGVMQNPRHLVRRRGQEARLRCSPMKGHSHVYWYRQLPEEGLKFMVYLQKENIIDESGMPKERFSAEFPKEGPSILRIQQVVRGDSAAYFCASSPRADDTQYFGPGTRLTVL.